The source of this T cell receptor beta chain is a study of siplizumab effects on memory and regulatory T cells. General study findings and limits: Whether the proliferating Tregs (from siplizumab cultures) were suppressive was not confirmed. Fewer alloreactive sequences mapped to unstimulated CD4+ memory cells under siplizumab.

Data came from immunoSEQ multiplex PCR; TCRdb stores just in-frame clones and leaves some out. Of about 100,000 clones in the sample, 85% to 95% are singletons; the top ten hold about 0.6%. Remarks on this clone: What it binds is not known.

The source material was Tregs sorted from blood. This receptor was taken from a human donor in good health.

DNA of the CDR3: TGCGCCAGCAGCCAAGGTCCGGGAGGGGTACAGTTCTTC. Amino acids: CASSQGPGGVQFF. The chain links TRBV4-1 to TRBJ2-1; 8 bases fit TRBD2. The CDR3 has 13 residues. Germline V gene sequence: CDR1 MGHRA, CDR2 YSYEKL. The V and J ends lost 1 base and 13 bases, in that order; junction bases with no gene match: 6.